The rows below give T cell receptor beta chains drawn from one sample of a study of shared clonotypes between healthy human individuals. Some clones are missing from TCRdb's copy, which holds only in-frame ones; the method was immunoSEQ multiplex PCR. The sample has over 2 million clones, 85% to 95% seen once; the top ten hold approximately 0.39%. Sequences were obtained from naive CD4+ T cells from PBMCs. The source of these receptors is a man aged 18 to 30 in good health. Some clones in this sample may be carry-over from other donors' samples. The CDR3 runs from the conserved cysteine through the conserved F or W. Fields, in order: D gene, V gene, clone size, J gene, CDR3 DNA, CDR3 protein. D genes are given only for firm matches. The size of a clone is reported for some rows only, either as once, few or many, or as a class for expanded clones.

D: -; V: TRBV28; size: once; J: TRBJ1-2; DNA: TGTGCCAGCAGTCAGGACGGGCTATATGGCTACACCTTC; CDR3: CASSQDGLYGYTF
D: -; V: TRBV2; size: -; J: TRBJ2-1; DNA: TGTGCCAGCAGTGGGTTGAGGGGCGGAGCCTCCTACAATGAGCAGTTCTTC; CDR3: CASSGLRGGASYNEQFF
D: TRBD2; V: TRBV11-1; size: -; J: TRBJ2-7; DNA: TGTGCCAGCAGCCCTGTCGGACTAGCGGTTAGAGCCTACGAGCAGTACTTC; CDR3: CASSPVGLAVRAYEQYF
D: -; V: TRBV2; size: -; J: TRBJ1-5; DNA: TGTGCCAGCAGTGAAGCGCTTCGAAATCAGCCCCAGCATTTT; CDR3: CASSEALRNQPQHF
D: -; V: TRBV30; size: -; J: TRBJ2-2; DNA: TGTGCCTGGAGTCGGATAGCCGGGACCGGGGAGCTGTTTTTT; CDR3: CAWSRIAGTGELFF
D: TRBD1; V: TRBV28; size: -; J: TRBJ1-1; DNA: TGTGCCAGCAGTTTTACGGCAGGGGGGCATGTTGAAGCTTTCTTT; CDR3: CASSFTAGGHVEAFF
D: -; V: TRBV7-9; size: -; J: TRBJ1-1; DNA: TGTGCCAGCAGCCCCGGGCCGGGCTCAGAAGCTTTCTTT; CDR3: CASSPGPGSEAFF
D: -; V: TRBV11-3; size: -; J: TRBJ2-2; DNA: TGTGCCAGCAGCACTGGGACCTCGAACACCGGGGAGCTGTTTTTT; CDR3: CASSTGTSNTGELFF
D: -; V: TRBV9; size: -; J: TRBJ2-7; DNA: TGTGCCAGCAGCGTTTCAGTGGCGAACCACTACGAGCAGTACTTC; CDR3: CASSVSVANHYEQYF
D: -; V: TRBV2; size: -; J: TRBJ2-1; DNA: TGTGCCAGCAGTGAACAGGGGACATACAATGAGCAGTTCTTC; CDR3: CASSEQGTYNEQFF
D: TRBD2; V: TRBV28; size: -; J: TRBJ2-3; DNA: TGTGCCAGCAGTTTCGGGCGGGAGGGCTCAGATACGCAGTATTTT; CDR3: CASSFGREGSDTQYF
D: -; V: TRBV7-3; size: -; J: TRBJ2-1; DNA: TGTGCCAGCAGCTTAGAGGGAGGTGGAGAGCAGTTCTTC; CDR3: CASSLEGGGEQFF
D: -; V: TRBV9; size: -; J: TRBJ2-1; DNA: TGTGCCAGCAGCGTAGCTTCGGTAGCGAGCAATGAGCAGTTCTTC; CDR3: CASSVASVASNEQFF
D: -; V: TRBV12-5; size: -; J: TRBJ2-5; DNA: TGTGCTAGTGGTTTGGAGGAGACCCAGTACTTC; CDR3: CASGLEETQYF
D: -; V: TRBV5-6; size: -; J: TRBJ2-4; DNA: TGTGCCAGCAGCCACCCGGGGGGCGGGGGTGGCATTCAGTACTTC; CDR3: CASSHPGGGGGIQYF
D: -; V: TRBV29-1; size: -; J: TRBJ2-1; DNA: TGCAGCGTTGAGTCCTCGGCGTGGAATGAGCAGTTCTTC; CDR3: CSVESSAWNEQFF
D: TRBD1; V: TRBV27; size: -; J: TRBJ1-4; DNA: TGTGCCAGCAGCCTCGCCGGACAGGGACAAAAACTGTTTTTT; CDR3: CASSLAGQGQKLFF
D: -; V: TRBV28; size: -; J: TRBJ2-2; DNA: TGTGCCAGCAGTTTTATACAGAACACCGGGGAGCTGTTTTTT; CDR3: CASSFIQNTGELFF
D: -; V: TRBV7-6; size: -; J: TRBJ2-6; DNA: TGTGCCAGCAGCCCGCGTGGGGGGATTGGACGTACGGGCTCTGGGGCCAACGTCCTGACTTTC; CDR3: CASSPRGGIGRTGSGANVLTF
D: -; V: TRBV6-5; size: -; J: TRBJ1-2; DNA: TGTGCCAGCAGTTACTCCCGGACAGCAAACTATGGCTACACCTTC; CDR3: CASSYSRTANYGYTF
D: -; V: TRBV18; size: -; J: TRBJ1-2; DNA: TGTGCCAGCTCACCGTTACAACAGGCAAATGGGTATGGCTACACCTTC; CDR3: CASSPLQQANGYGYTF
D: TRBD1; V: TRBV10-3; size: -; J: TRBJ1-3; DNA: TGTGCCATCAGTACAGGGGGCTCTGGAAACACCATATATTTT; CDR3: CAISTGGSGNTIYF
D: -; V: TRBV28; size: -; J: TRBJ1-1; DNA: TGTGCCAGCAGTTGGGCAGCAGCGCACACTGAAGCTTTCTTT; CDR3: CASSWAAAHTEAFF
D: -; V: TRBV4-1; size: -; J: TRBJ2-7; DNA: TGCGCCAGCAGCCAAGAGGTAGTAGCATTGTACTACGAGCAGTACTTC; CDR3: CASSQEVVALYYEQYF
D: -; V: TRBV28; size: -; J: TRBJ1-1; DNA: TGTGCCAGCAGTTTGGTGTGGAACACTGAAGCTTTCTTT; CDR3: CASSLVWNTEAFF
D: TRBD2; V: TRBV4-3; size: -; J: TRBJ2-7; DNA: TGCGCCAGCAGCCAACTCGCTAGCGGGAGTTACGAGCAGTACTTC; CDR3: CASSQLASGSYEQYF
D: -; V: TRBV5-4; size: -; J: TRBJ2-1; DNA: TGTGCCAGCAGCTTGTTTCATCGCGTCTCCTACAATGAGCAGTTCTTC; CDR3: CASSLFHRVSYNEQFF
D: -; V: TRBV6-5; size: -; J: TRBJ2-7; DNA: TGTGCCAGCAGTGGGCAGGCCACCTACGAGCAGTACTTC; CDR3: CASSGQATYEQYF
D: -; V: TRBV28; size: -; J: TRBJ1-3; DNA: TGTGCCAGCAGTCCTTCTCAATTTGGAAACACCATATATTTT; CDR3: CASSPSQFGNTIYF
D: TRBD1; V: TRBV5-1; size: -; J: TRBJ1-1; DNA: TGCGCCAGCAGCTGGGGACAGGTTAACACCCCAGCTTTCTTT; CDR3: CASSWGQVNTPAFF
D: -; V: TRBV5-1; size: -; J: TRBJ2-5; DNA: TGCGCCAGCAGCCCTGGGACACCTACTCCCAGGGAGACCCAGTACTTC; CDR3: CASSPGTPTPRETQYF
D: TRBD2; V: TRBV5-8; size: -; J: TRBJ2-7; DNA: TGTGCCAGCAGCTCCAATGTGGAGGGAGGGTTTTCCTACGAGCAGTACTTC; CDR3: CASSSNVEGGFSYEQYF
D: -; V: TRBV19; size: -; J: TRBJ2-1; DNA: TGTGCCAGTAGTACCCGGGTCGGTGAGCAGTTCTTC; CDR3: CASSTRVGEQFF
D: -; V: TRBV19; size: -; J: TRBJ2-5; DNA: TGTGCCAGTAGTATGGGGGCAGGGTTTCGGGGAGAGACCCAGTACTTC; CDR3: CASSMGAGFRGETQYF
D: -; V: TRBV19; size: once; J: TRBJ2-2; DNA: TGTGCCACGAGGGTAGCCGGTAACACCGGGGAGCTGTTTTTT; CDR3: CATRVAGNTGELFF
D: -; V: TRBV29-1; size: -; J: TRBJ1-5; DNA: TGCAGCGTTGGGCAGGGAAGTGGCAATCAGCCCCAGCATTTT; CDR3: CSVGQGSGNQPQHF
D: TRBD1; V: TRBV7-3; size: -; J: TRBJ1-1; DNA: TGTGCCAGCAGCAAGAATACAGGGGGAACTGAAGCTTTCTTT; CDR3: CASSKNTGGTEAFF
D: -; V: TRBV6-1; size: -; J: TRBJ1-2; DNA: TGTGCCAGCAGCCCAGGGGCAGGCTACGGCTATGGCTACACCTTC; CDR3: CASSPGAGYGYGYTF
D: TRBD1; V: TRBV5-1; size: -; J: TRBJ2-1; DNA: TGCGCCAGCAGCTTGGATAGGGGACAGTCTTTCTTC; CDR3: CASSLDRGQSFF
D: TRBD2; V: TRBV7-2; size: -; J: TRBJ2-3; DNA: TGTGCCAGCAGCTATCTGGGGGGGAGCAGCACAGATACGCAGTATTTT; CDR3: CASSYLGGSSTDTQYF
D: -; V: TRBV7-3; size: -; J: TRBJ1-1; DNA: TGTGCCAGCAGCCCCGCCGGAGGGCTTGGCACTGAAGCTTTCTTT; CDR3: CASSPAGGLGTEAFF
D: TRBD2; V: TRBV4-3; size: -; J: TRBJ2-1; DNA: TGCGCCAGCAGCCAGTATAGCGGGAGCGGGGGTGAGCAGTTCTTC; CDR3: CASSQYSGSGGEQFF
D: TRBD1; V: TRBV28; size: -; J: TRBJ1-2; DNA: TGTGCCAGCAGTCCGAATCTGGGGGGACAGAAAGGAACTGGCTACACCTTC; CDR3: CASSPNLGGQKGTGYTF
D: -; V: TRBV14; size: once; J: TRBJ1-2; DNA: TGTGCCAGCAGCCAGGATGGACGCGAGGGAGGCTACACCTTC; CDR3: CASSQDGREGGYTF